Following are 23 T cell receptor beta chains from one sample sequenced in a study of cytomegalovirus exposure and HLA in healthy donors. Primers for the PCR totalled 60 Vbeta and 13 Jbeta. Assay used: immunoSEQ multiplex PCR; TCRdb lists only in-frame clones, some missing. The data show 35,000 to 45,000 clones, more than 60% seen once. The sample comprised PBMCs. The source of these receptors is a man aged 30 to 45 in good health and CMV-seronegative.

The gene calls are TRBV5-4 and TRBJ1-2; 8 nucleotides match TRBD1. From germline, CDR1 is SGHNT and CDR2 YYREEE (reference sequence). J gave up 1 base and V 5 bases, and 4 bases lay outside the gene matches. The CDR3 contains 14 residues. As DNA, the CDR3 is TGTGCCAGCAGAACAGGGGGTAATAACTATGGCTACACCTTC. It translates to CASRTGGNNYGYTF.

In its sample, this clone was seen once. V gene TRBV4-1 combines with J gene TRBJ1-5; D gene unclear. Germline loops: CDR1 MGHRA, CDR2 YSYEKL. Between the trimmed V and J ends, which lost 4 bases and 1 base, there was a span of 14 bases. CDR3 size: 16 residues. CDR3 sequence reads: CASSLNYLLSNQPQHF. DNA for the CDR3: TGCGCCAGCAGCCTCAATTACCTTCTAAGCAATCAGCCCCAGCATTTT.

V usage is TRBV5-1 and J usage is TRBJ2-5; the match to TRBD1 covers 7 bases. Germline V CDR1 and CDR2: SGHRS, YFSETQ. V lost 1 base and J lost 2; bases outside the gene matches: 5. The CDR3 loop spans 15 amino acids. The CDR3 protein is CASSLRGQFQETQYF. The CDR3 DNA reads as TGCGCCAGCAGCTTGAGGGGACAGTTTCAAGAGACCCAGTACTTC.

CDR3 in DNA: TGTGCCACCAGCTTACGGACTAGCGCCTCCTACGAGCAGTACTTC. Its translation: CATSLRTSASYEQYF. This sequence joins TRBV15 and TRBJ2-7, with TRBD2 matching 9 bases. V lost 5 bases, J lost 0 bases, and 5 bases stayed unmatched. Per germline, CDR1 LNHNV and CDR2 YYDKDF (reference sequence). The CDR3 extends over 15 amino acids.

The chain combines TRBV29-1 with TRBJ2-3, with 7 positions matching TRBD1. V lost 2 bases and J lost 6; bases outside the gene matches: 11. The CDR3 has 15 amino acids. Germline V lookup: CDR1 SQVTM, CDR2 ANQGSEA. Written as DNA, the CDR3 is TGCAGCGTTGAACAACCTCCGGGGACAGAGGATACGCAGTATTTT. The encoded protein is CSVEQPPGTEDTQYF.

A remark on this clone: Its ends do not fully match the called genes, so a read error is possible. CDR3 region: CASSTPGQALGDF. The CDR3 DNA follows: TGTGCCAGCTCAACCCCGGGACAGGCCCTGGGGGACTTC. V is TRBV18 and J is TRBJ2-7; 8 nucleotides align to TRBD1. Per germline, CDR1 KGHSH and CDR2 LQKENI. The CDR3 is made up of 13 amino acids.

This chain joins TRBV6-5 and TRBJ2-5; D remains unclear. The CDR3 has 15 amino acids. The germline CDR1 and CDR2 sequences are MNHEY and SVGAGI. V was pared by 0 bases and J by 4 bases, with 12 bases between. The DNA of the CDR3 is TGTGCCAGCAGTTACTCGCACGGGTTGGGAGAGACCCAGTACTTC. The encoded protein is CASSYSHGLGETQYF.

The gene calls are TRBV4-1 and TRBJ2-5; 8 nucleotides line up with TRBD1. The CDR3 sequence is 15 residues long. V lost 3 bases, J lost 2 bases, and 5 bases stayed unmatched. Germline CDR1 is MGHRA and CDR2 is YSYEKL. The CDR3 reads CASSQPTGGQETQYF. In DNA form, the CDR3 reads TGCGCCAGCAGCCAGCCTACAGGGGGTCAAGAGACCCAGTACTTC.

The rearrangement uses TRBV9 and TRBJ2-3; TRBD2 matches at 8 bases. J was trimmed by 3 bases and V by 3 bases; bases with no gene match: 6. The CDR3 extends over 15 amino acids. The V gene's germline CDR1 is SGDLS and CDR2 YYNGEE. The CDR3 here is CASSESGRRTDTQYF. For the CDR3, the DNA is TGTGCCAGCAGCGAAAGCGGGAGACGAACAGATACGCAGTATTTT.

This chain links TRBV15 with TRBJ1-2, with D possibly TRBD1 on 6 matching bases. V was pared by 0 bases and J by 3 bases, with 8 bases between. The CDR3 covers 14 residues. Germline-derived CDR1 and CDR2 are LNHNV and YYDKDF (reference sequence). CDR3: CATSRDWTDYGYTF. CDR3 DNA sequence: TGTGCCACCAGCAGAGATTGGACAGACTATGGCTACACCTTC. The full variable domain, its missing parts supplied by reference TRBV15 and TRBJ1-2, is DAMVIQNPRYQVTQFGKPVTLSCSQTLNHNVMYWYQQKSSQAPKLLFHYYDKDFNNEADTPDNFQSRRPNTSFCFLDIRSPGLGDTAMYLCATSRDWTDYGYTFGSGTRLTVV.

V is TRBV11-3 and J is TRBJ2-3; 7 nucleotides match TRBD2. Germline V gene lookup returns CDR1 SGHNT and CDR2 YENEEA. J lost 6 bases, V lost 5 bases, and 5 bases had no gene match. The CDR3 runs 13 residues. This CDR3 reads CASSRQGGDTQYF. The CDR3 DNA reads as TGTGCCAGCAGCCGGCAGGGAGGGGATACGCAGTATTTT.

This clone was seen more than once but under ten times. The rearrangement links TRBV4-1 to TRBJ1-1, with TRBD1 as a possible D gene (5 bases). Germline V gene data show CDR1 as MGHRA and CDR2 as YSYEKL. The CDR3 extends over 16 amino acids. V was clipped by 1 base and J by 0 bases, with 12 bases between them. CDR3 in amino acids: CASSQGDRSMNTEAFF. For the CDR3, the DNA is TGCGCCAGCAGCCAAGGCGACAGATCCATGAACACTGAAGCTTTCTTT.

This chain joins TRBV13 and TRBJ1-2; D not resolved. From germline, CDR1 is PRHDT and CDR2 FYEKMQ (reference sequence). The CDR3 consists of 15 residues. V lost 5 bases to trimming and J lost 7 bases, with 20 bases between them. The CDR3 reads CASSGRRATTLGYTF. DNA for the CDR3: TGTGCCAGCAGCGGCCGGCGGGCTACTACGCTTGGCTACACCTTC.

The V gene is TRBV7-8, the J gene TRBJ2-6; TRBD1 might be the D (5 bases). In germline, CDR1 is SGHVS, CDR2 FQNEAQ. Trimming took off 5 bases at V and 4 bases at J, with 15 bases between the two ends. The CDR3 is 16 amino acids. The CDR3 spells CASSRLDRRGANVLTF. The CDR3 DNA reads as TGTGCCAGCAGCCGCCTAGACAGAAGAGGGGCCAACGTCCTGACTTTC.

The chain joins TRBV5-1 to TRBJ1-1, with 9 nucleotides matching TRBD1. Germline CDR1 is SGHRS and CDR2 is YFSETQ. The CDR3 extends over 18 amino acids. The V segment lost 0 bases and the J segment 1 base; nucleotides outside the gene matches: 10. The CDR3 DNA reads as TGCGCCAGCAGCTTGGCCTGGGGACAGGGCAATCGGAACACTGAAGCTTTCTTT. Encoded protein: CASSLAWGQGNRNTEAFF.

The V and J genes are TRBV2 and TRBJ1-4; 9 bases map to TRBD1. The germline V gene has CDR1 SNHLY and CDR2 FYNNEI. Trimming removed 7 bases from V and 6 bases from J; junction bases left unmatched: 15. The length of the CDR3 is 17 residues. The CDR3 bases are TGTGCCAGCATGGTGGGACAGGGAGGGGTTAGCGATGAAAAACTGTTTTTT. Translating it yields CASMVGQGGVSDEKLFF.

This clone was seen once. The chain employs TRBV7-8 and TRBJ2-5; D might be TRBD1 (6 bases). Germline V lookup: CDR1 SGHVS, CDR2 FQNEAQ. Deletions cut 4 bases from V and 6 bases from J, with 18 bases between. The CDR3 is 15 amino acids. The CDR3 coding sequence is TGTGCCAGCAGCTCTGACCCGGACAGCTACCAGACCCAGTACTTC. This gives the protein CASSSDPDSYQTQYF.

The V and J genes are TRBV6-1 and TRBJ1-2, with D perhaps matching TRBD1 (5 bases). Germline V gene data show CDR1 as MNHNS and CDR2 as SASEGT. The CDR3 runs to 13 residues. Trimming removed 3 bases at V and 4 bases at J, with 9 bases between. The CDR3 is CASSEGQGYGYTF. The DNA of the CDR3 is TGTGCCAGCAGTGAGGGGCAGGGCTATGGCTACACCTTC.

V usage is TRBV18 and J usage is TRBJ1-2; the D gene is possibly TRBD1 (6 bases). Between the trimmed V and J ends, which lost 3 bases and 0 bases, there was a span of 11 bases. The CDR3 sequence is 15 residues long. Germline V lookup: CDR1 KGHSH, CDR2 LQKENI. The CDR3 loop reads CASSPEGGANYGYTF. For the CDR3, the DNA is TGTGCCAGCTCACCCGAAGGGGGAGCTAACTATGGCTACACCTTC. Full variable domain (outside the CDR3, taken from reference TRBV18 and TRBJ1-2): NAGVMQNPRHLVRRRGQEARLRCSPMKGHSHVYWYRQLPEEGLKFMVYLQKENIIDESGMPKERFSAEFPKEGPSILRIQQVVRGDSAAYFCASSPEGGANYGYTFGSGTRLTVV.

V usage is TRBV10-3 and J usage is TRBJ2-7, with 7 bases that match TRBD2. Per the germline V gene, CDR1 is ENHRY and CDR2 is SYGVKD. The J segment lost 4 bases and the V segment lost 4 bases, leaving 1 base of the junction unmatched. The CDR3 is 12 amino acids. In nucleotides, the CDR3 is TGTGCCATCAGTGGAGCGGGATACGAGCAGTACTTC. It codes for CAISGAGYEQYF.

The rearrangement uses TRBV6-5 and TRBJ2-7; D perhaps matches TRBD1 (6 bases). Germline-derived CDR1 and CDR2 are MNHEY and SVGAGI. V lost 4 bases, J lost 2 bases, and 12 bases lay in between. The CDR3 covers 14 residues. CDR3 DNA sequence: TGTGCCAGCAGTTCCCCGACAGGCACCTACGAGCAGTACTTC. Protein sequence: CASSSPTGTYEQYF.

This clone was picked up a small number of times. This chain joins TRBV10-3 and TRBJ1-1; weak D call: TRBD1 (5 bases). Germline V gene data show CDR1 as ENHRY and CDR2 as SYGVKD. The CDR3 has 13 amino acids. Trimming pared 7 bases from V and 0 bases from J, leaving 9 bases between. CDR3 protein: CAINRGLNTEAFF. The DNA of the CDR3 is TGTGCCATCAATAGGGGTTTGAACACTGAAGCTTTCTTT.

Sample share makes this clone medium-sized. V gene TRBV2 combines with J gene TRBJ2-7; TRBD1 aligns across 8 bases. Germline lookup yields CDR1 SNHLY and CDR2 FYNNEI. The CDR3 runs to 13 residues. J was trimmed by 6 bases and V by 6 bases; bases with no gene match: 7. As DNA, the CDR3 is TGTGCCAGCAGGACAGGGGATAGGAGCGAGCAGTACTTC. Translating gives CASRTGDRSEQYF. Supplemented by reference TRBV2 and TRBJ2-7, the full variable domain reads EPEVTQTPSHQVTQMGQEVILRCVPISNHLYFYWYRQILGQKVEFLVSFYNNEISEKSEIFDDQFSVERPDGSNFTLKIRSTKLEDSAMYFCASRTGDRSEQYFGPGTRLTVT.